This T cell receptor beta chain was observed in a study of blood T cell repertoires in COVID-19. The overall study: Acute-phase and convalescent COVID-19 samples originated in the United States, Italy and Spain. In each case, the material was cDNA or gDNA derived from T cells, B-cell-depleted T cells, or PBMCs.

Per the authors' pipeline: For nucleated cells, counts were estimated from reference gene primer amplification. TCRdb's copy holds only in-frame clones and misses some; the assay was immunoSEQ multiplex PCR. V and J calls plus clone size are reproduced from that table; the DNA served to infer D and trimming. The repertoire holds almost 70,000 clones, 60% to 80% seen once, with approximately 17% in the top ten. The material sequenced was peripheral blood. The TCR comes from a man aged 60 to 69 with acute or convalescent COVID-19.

The CDR3 reads CASSPRTGGQETQYF. The CDR3 DNA follows: TGCGCCAGCAGCCCGCGGACAGGGGGCCAAGAGACCCAGTACTTC. The chain uses TRBV4-1 and TRBJ2-5; 10 bases align to TRBD1. Germline CDR1 is MGHRA and CDR2 is YSYEKL. The CDR3 covers 15 residues. J lost 1 base, V lost 4 bases, and 3 bases had no gene match.